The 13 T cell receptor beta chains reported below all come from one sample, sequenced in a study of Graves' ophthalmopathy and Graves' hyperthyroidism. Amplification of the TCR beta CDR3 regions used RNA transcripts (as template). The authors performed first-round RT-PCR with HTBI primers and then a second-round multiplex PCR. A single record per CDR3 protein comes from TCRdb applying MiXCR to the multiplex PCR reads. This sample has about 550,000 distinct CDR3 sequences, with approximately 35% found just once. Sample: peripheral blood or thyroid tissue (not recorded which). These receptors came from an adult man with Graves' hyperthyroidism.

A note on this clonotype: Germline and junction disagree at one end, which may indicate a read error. The CDR3 reads CSAREGNGFEKLVF. For the CDR3, the DNA is TGCAGTGCTAGAGAGGGGAACGGCTTTGAAAAACTGGTTTTT. V and J are TRBV20-1 and TRBJ1-4; no clear D gene. The germline V gene has CDR1 DFQATT and CDR2 SNEGSKA (reference sequence). This CDR3 is 14 amino acids long.

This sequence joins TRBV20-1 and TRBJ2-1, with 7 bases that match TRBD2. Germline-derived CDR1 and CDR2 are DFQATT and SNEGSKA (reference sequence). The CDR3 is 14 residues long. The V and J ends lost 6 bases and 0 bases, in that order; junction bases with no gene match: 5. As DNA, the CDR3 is TGCAGTGCCAAGCGGGGAAGCTCCTACAATGAGCAGTTCTTC. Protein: CSAKRGSSYNEQFF.

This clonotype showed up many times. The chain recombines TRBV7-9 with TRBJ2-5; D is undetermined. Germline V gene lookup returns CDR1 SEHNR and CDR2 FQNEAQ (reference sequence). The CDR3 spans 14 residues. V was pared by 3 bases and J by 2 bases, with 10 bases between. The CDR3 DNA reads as TGTGCCAGCAGCTTTAGAAAGGCACAAGAGACCCAGTACTTC. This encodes CASSFRKAQETQYF. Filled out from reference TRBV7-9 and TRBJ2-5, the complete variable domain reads DTGVSQNPRHKITKRGQNVTFRCDPISEHNRLYWYRQTLGQGPEFLTYFQNEAQLEKSRLLSDRFSAERPKGSFSTLEIQRTEQGDSAMYLCASSFRKAQETQYFGPGTRLLVL.

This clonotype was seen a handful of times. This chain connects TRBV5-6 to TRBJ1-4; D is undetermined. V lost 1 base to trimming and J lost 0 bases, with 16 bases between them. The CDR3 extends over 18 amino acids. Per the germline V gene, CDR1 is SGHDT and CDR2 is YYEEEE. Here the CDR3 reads CASSLFGVGDTTNEKLFF. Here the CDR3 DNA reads TGTGCCAGCAGCTTGTTTGGGGTCGGCGATACAACTAATGAAAAACTGTTTTTT.

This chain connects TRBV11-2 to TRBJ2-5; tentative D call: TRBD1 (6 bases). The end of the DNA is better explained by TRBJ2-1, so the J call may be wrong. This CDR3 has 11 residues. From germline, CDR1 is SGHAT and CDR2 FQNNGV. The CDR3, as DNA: TGTGCCAGCCGACAGGACAATGAGCAGTTCTTC. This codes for CASRQDNEQFF.

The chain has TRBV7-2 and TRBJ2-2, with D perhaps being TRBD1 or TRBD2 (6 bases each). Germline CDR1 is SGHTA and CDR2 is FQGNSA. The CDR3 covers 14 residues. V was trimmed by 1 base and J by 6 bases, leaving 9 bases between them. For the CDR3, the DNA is TGTGCCAGCAGCTTAGGGGGGGCCGCCGGGGAGCTGTTTTTT. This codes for CASSLGGAAGELFF. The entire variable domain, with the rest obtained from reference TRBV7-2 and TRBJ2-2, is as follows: GAGVSQSPSNKVTEKGKDVELRCDPISGHTALYWYRQSLGQGLEFLIYFQGNSAPDKSGLPSDRFSAERTGGSVSTLTIQRTQQEDSAVYLCASSLGGAAGELFFGEGSRLTVL.

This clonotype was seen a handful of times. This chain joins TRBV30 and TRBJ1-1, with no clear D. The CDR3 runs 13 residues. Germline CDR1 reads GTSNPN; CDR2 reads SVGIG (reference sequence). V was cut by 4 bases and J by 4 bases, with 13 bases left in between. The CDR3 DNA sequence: TGTGCCTGGACCATCGGCAGGCCCACTGAAGCTTTCTTT. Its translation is CAWTIGRPTEAFF. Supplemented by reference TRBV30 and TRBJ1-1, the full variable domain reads SQTIHQWPATLVQPVGSPLSLECTVEGTSNPNLYWYRQAAGRGLQLLFYSVGIGQISSEVPQNLSASRPQDRQFILSSKKLLLSDSGFYLCAWTIGRPTEAFFGQGTRLTVV.

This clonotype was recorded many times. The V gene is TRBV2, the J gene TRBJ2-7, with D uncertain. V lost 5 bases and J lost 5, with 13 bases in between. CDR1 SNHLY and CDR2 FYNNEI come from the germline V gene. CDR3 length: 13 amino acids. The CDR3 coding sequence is TGTGCCAGCAGTCTGGTGGGAAGCCACGAGCAGTACTTC. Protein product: CASSLVGSHEQYF.

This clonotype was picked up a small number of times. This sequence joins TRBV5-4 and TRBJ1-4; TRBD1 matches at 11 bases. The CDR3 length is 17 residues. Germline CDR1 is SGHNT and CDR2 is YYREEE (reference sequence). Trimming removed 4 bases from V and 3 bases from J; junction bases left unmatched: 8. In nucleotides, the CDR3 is TGTGCCAGCAGCAGCCCTGGGACAGGGGGAGCTAATGAAAAACTGTTTTTT. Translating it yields CASSSPGTGGANEKLFF.

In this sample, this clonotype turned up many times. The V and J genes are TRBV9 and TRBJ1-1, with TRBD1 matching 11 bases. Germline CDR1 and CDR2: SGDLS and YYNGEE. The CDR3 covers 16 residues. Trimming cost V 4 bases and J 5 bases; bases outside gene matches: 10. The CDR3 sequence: CASSPPGQGVETEAFF. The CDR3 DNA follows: TGTGCCAGCAGCCCGCCGGGACAGGGGGTCGAGACTGAAGCTTTCTTT. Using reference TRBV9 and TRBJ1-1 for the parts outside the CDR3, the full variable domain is DSGVTQTPKHLITATGQRVTLRCSPRSGDLSVYWYQQSLDQGLQFLIQYYNGEERAKGNILERFSAQQFPDLHSELNLSSLELGDSALYFCASSPPGQGVETEAFFGQGTRLTVV.

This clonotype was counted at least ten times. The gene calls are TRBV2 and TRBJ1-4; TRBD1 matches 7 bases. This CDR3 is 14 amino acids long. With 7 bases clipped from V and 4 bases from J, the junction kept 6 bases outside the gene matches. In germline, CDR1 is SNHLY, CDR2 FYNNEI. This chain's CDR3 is CASKAGQNNEKLFF. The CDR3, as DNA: TGTGCCAGCAAGGCGGGACAGAATAATGAAAAACTGTTTTTT. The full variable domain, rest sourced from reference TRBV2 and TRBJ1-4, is EPEVTQTPSHQVTQMGQEVILRCVPISNHLYFYWYRQILGQKVEFLVSFYNNEISEKSEIFDDQFSVERPDGSNFTLKIRSTKLEDSAMYFCASKAGQNNEKLFFGSGTQLSVL.

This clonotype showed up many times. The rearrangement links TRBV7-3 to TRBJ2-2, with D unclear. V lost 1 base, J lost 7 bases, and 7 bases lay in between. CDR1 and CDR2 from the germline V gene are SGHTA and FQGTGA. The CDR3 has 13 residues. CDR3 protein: CASSLNAGGELFF. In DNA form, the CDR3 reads TGTGCCAGCAGCTTAAACGCAGGCGGGGAGCTGTTTTTT.

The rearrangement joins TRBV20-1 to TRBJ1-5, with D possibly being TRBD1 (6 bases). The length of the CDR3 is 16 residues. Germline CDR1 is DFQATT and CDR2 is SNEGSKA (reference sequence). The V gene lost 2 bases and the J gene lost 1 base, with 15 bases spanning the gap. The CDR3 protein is CSARSVDRNSNQPQHF. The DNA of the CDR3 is TGCAGTGCTAGATCCGTAGACAGGAACAGCAATCAGCCCCAGCATTTT.